A selection of T cell receptor beta chains follows, all from one sample in a study of T cells in Graves' hyperthyroidism and ophthalmopathy. Via MiXCR, TCRdb re-called the multiplex PCR reads, giving one row per CDR3 protein. The sample holds under 600,000 distinct CDR3 sequences, approximately 15% seen once. The source material was blood. These receptors all come from a woman in her thirties or forties with Graves' ophthalmopathy. CDR3s include the opening cysteine and the closing phenylalanine or tryptophan. Each record gives: clone size, D gene, V gene, J gene, CDR3 protein. D genes are given only for firm matches. Not every row has a clone size; where given, it reads once, few, many or a size class.

size: many; D: .; V: TRBV7-2; J: TRBJ1-1; CDR3: CASSLDNMNTEAFF
size: many; D: .; V: TRBV11-2; J: TRBJ2-7; CDR3: CASSLLVGSYEQYF
size: .; D: .; V: TRBV6-1; J: TRBJ1-4; CDR3: CATNRATNEKLFF
size: .; D: TRBD1; V: TRBV20-1; J: TRBJ2-1; CDR3: CSALKTGTVYNEQFF
size: few; D: TRBD1; V: TRBV2; J: TRBJ2-5; CDR3: CASSGRDRGPFFRETQYF
size: few; D: .; V: TRBV6-5; J: TRBJ1-2; CDR3: CASSYSIGAGDGGYTF
size: many; D: .; V: TRBV11-3; J: TRBJ1-5; CDR3: CASIPEPGASQPQHF
size: .; D: TRBD1; V: TRBV9; J: TRBJ1-6; CDR3: CASSSGGGQDNSPLHF
size: few; D: TRBD1; V: TRBV4-1; J: TRBJ2-5; CDR3: CASSHGTGVETQYF
size: many; D: .; V: TRBV28; J: TRBJ1-1; CDR3: CASNPHGTGNTEAFF
size: .; D: .; V: TRBV11-2; J: TRBJ2-3; CDR3: CASSLGDSQPTDTQYF
size: many; D: TRBD2; V: TRBV30; J: TRBJ2-1; CDR3: CAWSVGGTNEQFF
size: .; D: .; V: TRBV20-1; J: TRBJ2-7; CDR3: CSAGAPTAGYEQYF
size: many; D: .; V: TRBV27; J: TRBJ2-7; CDR3: CASSRREINEQYF
size: few; D: .; V: TRBV25-1; J: TRBJ2-2; CDR3: CASSPWNTGELFF
size: few; D: TRBD2; V: TRBV12-3/TRBV12-4; J: TRBJ2-5; CDR3: CASTTAGGRGETQYF
size: .; D: .; V: TRBV5-4; J: TRBJ1-5; CDR3: CASSLFGVQQPQHF
size: .; D: .; V: TRBV11-2; J: TRBJ2-7; CDR3: CASSLFRQEGSQYF
size: .; D: .; V: TRBV5-4; J: TRBJ2-3; CDR3: CASSLRTTDTQYF
size: many; D: TRBD1; V: TRBV12-3/TRBV12-4; J: TRBJ1-5; CDR3: CASSTGTGPHQPQHF
size: .; D: .; V: TRBV7-9; J: TRBJ1-1; CDR3: CASSPGREGEWNTEAFF
size: .; D: .; V: TRBV10-2; J: TRBJ2-2; CDR3: CASSEFLDGDTGELFF
size: many; D: TRBD2; V: TRBV5-1; J: TRBJ2-7; CDR3: CASSLGGGRPSDEQYF
size: many; D: .; V: TRBV3-1; J: TRBJ2-1; CDR3: CASSRRLVPDEQFF
size: many; D: .; V: TRBV12-3/TRBV12-4; J: TRBJ1-1; CDR3: CASSLLVNTEAFF
size: .; D: .; V: TRBV6-2/TRBV6-3; J: TRBJ2-5; CDR3: CASSYSGAVGQETQYF
size: .; D: TRBD1; V: TRBV28; J: TRBJ2-5; CDR3: CASKRTGGALETQYF
size: many; D: .; V: TRBV20-1; J: TRBJ2-1; CDR3: CSASGGEQFF
size: .; D: .; V: TRBV5-1; J: TRBJ2-7; CDR3: CASSWGLSEQYF
size: few; D: .; V: TRBV29-1; J: TRBJ1-1; CDR3: CSVPTETEAFF
size: .; D: .; V: TRBV9; J: TRBJ2-1; CDR3: CASSVEGVGYNAQFF